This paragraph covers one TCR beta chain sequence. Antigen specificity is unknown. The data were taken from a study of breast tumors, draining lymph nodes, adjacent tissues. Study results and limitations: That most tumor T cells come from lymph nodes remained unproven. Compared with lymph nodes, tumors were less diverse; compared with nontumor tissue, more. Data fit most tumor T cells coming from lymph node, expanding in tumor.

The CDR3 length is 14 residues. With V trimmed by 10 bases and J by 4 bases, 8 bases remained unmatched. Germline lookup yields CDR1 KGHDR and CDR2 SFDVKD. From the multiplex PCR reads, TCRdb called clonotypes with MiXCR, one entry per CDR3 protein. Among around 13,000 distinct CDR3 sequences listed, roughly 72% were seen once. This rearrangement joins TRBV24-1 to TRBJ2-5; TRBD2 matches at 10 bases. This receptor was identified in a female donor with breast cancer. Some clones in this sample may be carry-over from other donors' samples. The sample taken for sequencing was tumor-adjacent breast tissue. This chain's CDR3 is CATSPGLARETQYF. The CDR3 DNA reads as TGTGCCACTTCTCCGGGACTAGCGCGAGAGACCCAGTACTTC.